A single sample is the source of the 20 T cell receptor beta chains below, sequenced in a study of a mutant IDH1 vaccine in newly diagnosed glioma. Time point described: week 47, end of study. Topical imiquimod was applied with each vaccine dose, which held 300 ug of mutant IDH1 20-mer peptide. No antigen has been identified for these receptors. The method was immunoSEQ multiplex PCR; TCRdb's version includes in-frame clones alone and lacks a portion of them. The sample carries over 50,000 clones, 76% recorded once. This sample comprised PBMCs, obtained from a glioma patient whose treatment included an IDH1 peptide vaccine. These receptors all come from a middle-aged woman with glioma. Some clones in this sample may be carry-over from other donors' samples.

V and J are TRBV27 and TRBJ2-7, with D perhaps matching TRBD1 (5 bases). Germline CDR1 MNHEY, CDR2 SMNVEV (reference sequence). The CDR3 runs 15 residues. V was cut by 2 bases and J by 5 bases, with 16 bases left in between. CDR3 nucleotide sequence: TGTGCCAGCAGTTTAGCCAGGGTTTCGTCGGACGAGCAGTACTTC. Translated, it gives CASSLARVSSDEQYF.

The J gene is TRBJ2-1, the V gene TRBV18; D gene ambiguous. This CDR3 comprises 14 residues. Germline V CDR1 and CDR2: KGHSH, LQKENI. V was pared by 3 bases and J by 0 bases, with 6 bases between. CDR3 in DNA: TGTGCCAGCTCACCGGAGAGCTCCTACAATGAGCAGTTCTTC. This encodes CASSPESSYNEQFF.

The sample holds one count of this clone. The V gene is TRBV10-2, the J gene TRBJ1-2; D is perhaps TRBD1 (6 bases). V gave up 1 base and J gave up 7 bases, with 16 bases separating them. Per germline, CDR1 WSHSY and CDR2 SAAADI. The CDR3 is 15 residues long. The CDR3 is CASSEFSGGNSGYTF. For the CDR3, the DNA is TGCGCCAGCAGTGAGTTTTCTGGGGGCAATAGTGGCTACACCTTC.

The chain combines TRBV30 with TRBJ1-2; no firm D call. The germline V and J ends were trimmed by 3 bases and 4 bases, with 15 bases remaining between them. Germline V gene data show CDR1 as GTSNPN and CDR2 as SVGIG (reference sequence). The CDR3 is 14 residues long. The CDR3 DNA reads TGTGCCTGGAGCCGACGGACGGACCTCTATGGCTACACCTTC. It specifies CAWSRRTDLYGYTF.

The chain carries TRBV13 and TRBJ2-1, with D maybe TRBD1 (5 bases). CDR1 PRHDT and CDR2 FYEKMQ come from the germline V gene (reference sequence). The CDR3 loop spans 18 amino acids. The V and J ends lost 0 bases and 8 bases respectively, with 23 bases between them. DNA for the CDR3: TGTGCCAGCAGCTTAGGGACCGTTGACAGCCTCGGATGGGATGAGCAGTTCTTC. Its protein product is CASSLGTVDSLGWDEQFF.

This chain uses TRBV5-1 with TRBJ2-2; D remains ambiguous. This CDR3 contains 16 residues. Trimming took 0 bases from V and 0 from J, leaving 9 bases between them. The germline gives CDR1 SGHRS, CDR2 YFSETQ. DNA of the CDR3: TGCGCCAGCAGCTTGGTCCCTACCGCGAACACCGGGGAGCTGTTTTTT. It codes for CASSLVPTANTGELFF.

This clone was detected only a few times. The chain is built from TRBV2 and TRBJ2-4, with 16 bases lining up with TRBD2. The junction had 3 bases not matched to a gene; V was cut back by 6 bases and J by 10 bases. The CDR3 has 14 residues. Germline V lookup: CDR1 SNHLY, CDR2 FYNNEI. The DNA for the CDR3 is TGTGCCAGCAGAGGGACTAGCGGGGGGGTAATTCAGTACTTC. Encoded protein: CASRGTSGGVIQYF.

The chain carries TRBV15 and TRBJ1-2; 7 bases match TRBD1. The germline gives CDR1 LNHNV, CDR2 YYDKDF (reference sequence). With 2 bases clipped from V and 3 bases from J, the junction kept 3 bases outside the gene matches. CDR3 length: 14 amino acids. CDR3 protein: CATSRKGQHYGYTF. CDR3 nucleotides: TGTGCCACCAGCAGAAAGGGACAGCACTATGGCTACACCTTC.

The rearrangement uses TRBV21-1 and TRBJ2-4; the table gives TRBD2 as D, unverified against the DNA. TRBV21-1 is deemed a pseudogene. This CDR3 has 18 amino acids. The CDR3 DNA reads as TGTGCCAGCAGCAAAGGTCCTGGGCCTCCACGGGGCAAAAACATTCAGTACTTC. This gives the protein CASSKGPGPPRGKNIQYF.

The CDR3 DNA reads TGTGCCAGCTCACCCTTGGACTTCGTCTCTGGAAACACCATATATTTT. Translating it yields CASSPLDFVSGNTIYF. J is TRBJ1-3 and V is TRBV18; D is unresolved. Germline assignment: CDR1 KGHSH and CDR2 LQKENI. The CDR3 is 16 residues long. V was pared by 3 bases and J by 0 bases, with 12 bases between. The variable domain in full, completed from reference TRBV18 and TRBJ1-3, reads NAGVMQNPRHLVRRRGQEARLRCSPMKGHSHVYWYRQLPEEGLKFMVYLQKENIIDESGMPKERFSAEFPKEGPSILRIQQVVRGDSAAYFCASSPLDFVSGNTIYFGEGSWLTVV.

This chain links TRBV5-1 with TRBJ1-4, with D possibly matching TRBD1 (5 bases). The V gene's germline CDR1 is SGHRS and CDR2 YFSETQ. The germline V and J ends were trimmed by 0 bases and 6 bases, with 15 bases remaining between them. The CDR3 has 16 amino acids. CDR3 in amino acids: CASSLVAAGGDEKLFF. The CDR3 coding sequence is TGCGCCAGCAGCTTGGTGGCGGCAGGAGGGGATGAAAAACTGTTTTTT.

The chain recombines TRBV29-1 with TRBJ2-2, with TRBD2 matching 7 bases. There are 14 residues in the CDR3. Looked up from germline, CDR1 is SQVTM and CDR2 is ANQGSEA. Unmatched junction bases numbered 5, after V lost 7 bases and J lost 0 bases. CDR3 sequence: CSGRLATNTGELFF. CDR3 nucleotides: TGCAGCGGCCGACTAGCAACGAACACCGGGGAGCTGTTTTTT.

CDR3 coding DNA: TGTGCCTCGGATAGGGGCCTAAATACGCAGTATTTT. Its protein is CASDRGLNTQYF. The V call is TRBV30, the J call TRBJ2-3; D perhaps matches TRBD1 (5 bases). The CDR3 runs to 12 residues. Trimming cost V 7 bases and J 7 bases, with 15 bases left between them. Germline V gene sequence: CDR1 GTSNPN, CDR2 SVGIG (reference sequence).

The rearrangement joins TRBV7-6 to TRBJ2-1; TRBD1 matches 10 bases. J gave up 7 bases and V 6 bases, and 9 bases lay outside the gene matches. CDR1 is SGHVS, CDR2 FNYEAQ, per germline. This CDR3 has 15 amino acids. The CDR3 loop is CASSAGQGVWNEQFF. DNA of the CDR3: TGTGCCAGCAGTGCCGGACAGGGGGTTTGGAATGAGCAGTTCTTC. Complete variable domain (other parts from reference TRBV7-6 and TRBJ2-1): GAGVSQSPRYKVTKRGQDVALRCDPISGHVSLYWYRQALGQGPEFLTYFNYEAQQDKSGLPNDRFSAERPEGSISTLTIQRTEQRDSAMYRCASSAGQGVWNEQFFGPGTRLTVL.

V and J are TRBV5-4 and TRBJ2-1; no definite D call. V gave up 4 bases and J gave up 13 bases, with 15 bases separating them. This CDR3 is built from 12 residues. Germline V gene lookup returns CDR1 SGHNT and CDR2 YYREEE (reference sequence). The CDR3 loop reads CASSQDSTRQFF. In DNA form, the CDR3 reads TGTGCCAGCAGCCAAGACTCTACCCGTCAGTTCTTC.

This clone came up a few times. The chain is built from TRBV6-4 and TRBJ1-5, with D possibly matching TRBD1 (6 bases). V gave up 6 bases and J gave up 6 bases, with 18 bases separating them. The CDR3 consists of 15 residues. Germline CDR1 reads MRHNA; CDR2 reads SNTAGT. The CDR3 region is CASSQDHGGRQPQHF. The CDR3 DNA sequence: TGTGCCAGCAGCCAGGACCACGGGGGGCGTCAGCCCCAGCATTTT.

The V gene is TRBV19, the J gene TRBJ1-2; D might be TRBD1 (5 bases). This CDR3 region has 13 residues. Trimming removed 3 bases at V and 2 bases at J, with 7 bases between. Per germline, CDR1 LNHDA and CDR2 SQIVND (reference sequence). The CDR3 region has the DNA TGTGCCAGTAGTATTGGGGACAACTATGGCTACACCTTC. Residues: CASSIGDNYGYTF.

The V and J genes are TRBV6-1 and TRBJ1-5; weak D call: TRBD1 (6 bases). V lost 6 bases and J lost 7, with 13 bases in between. The CDR3 contains 13 residues. Per the germline V gene, CDR1 is MNHNS and CDR2 is SASEGT. The CDR3 coding sequence is TGTGCCAGCAGCCTACAGGGAGCCCAGCCCCAGCATTTT. Translation: CASSLQGAQPQHF.

The V and J genes are TRBV25-1 and TRBJ2-7; TRBD2 matches at 12 bases. The CDR3 sequence is 18 residues long. Germline values: CDR1 MGHDK, CDR2 SYGVNS. J was trimmed by 0 bases and V by 3 bases; bases with no gene match: 9. The CDR3 loop is CASSETGLAGVSSYEQYF. CDR3 nucleotide sequence: TGTGCCAGCAGTGAGACGGGACTAGCGGGTGTAAGCTCCTACGAGCAGTACTTC.

The chain employs TRBV12-5 and TRBJ1-2, with 7 bases aligning to TRBD1. V lost 1 base to trimming and J lost 4 bases; unmatched junction nucleotides: 9. Germline CDR1 LGHNT, CDR2 FRNRAP. The CDR3 runs 16 residues. This CDR3 is CASGLDGQAFGYGYTF. CDR3 bases: TGTGCTAGTGGTTTGGACGGACAGGCCTTTGGCTATGGCTACACCTTC.